Each of the 27 T cell receptor beta chains below was sequenced from the same sample in a study of PD-1 blockade in classical Hodgkin lymphoma. The time point was: cycle 4 day 1 (C4D1), after 5 to 7 weeks of nivolumab. All the patients suffered relapse after autologous stem cell transplantation, and brentuximab vedotin exposure differed. Using immunoSEQ multiplex PCR, the repertoire was profiled, and TCRdb retains in-frame clones only, with some absent. The profile shows approximately 44,000 clones, less than 75% of them singletons. The source material was peripheral blood mononuclear cells (PBMCs), sampled before the fourth cycle of nivolumab. These receptors came from a human donor with classical Hodgkin lymphoma.

The rearrangement uses TRBV6-5 and TRBJ2-5; D may be TRBD2 (6 bases). The CDR3 length is 12 residues. CDR1 is MNHEY and CDR2 is SVGAGI in the germline V gene. V lost 0 bases, J lost 11 bases, and 10 bases lay in between. CDR3 sequence (DNA): TGTGCCAGCAGTTACTCGATGGGGAGGCAGTACTTC. Its translation: CASSYSMGRQYF.

The chain employs TRBV7-2 and TRBJ2-2; D gene ambiguous. V dropped 2 bases and J dropped 5 bases, with 6 bases sitting between them. The CDR3 length is 13 residues. CDR1 is SGHTA, CDR2 FQGNSA, per germline. CDR3 sequence: CASSLLGTGELFF. The CDR3 nucleotides are TGTGCCAGCAGCTTACTGGGAACCGGGGAGCTGTTTTTT.

Only one count was recorded for this clone. This chain links TRBV5-1 with TRBJ1-1; the D is unclear. V was cut by 5 bases and J by 0 bases, with 2 bases left in between. CDR1 and CDR2 (germline): SGHRS, YFSETQ. The CDR3 length is 11 residues. The CDR3 is CASRLNTEAFF. The CDR3 DNA follows: TGCGCCAGCAGATTGAACACTGAAGCTTTCTTT.

V and J are TRBV28 and TRBJ1-1; TRBD1 matches 10 bases. From germline, CDR1 is MDHEN and CDR2 SYDVKM. V gave up 4 bases and J gave up 3 bases; unmatched junction bases: 8. The CDR3 length is 16 residues. Here the CDR3 reads CASSSTGGKLDTEAFF. The CDR3 coding sequence is TGTGCCAGCAGTTCGACAGGGGGCAAATTGGACACTGAAGCTTTCTTT.

The CDR3 DNA follows: TGTGCCAGCAGCTACGGGACAGGAGGCTATGGCTACACCTTC. It specifies CASSYGTGGYGYTF. The V gene is TRBV5-8, the J gene TRBJ1-2, with 8 bases aligning to TRBD1. Germline values: CDR1 SGHTS, CDR2 YDEGEE. V gave up 3 bases and J gave up 4 bases; unmatched junction bases: 5. This CDR3 has 14 residues.

The rearrangement uses TRBV28 and TRBJ2-7; 9 bases fit TRBD1. The V segment lost 4 bases and the J segment 2 bases; nucleotides outside the gene matches: 6. CDR3 size: 15 residues. Germline assignment: CDR1 MDHEN and CDR2 SYDVKM. The CDR3 reads CASSSMGQGPYEQYF. The CDR3 bases are TGTGCCAGCAGTTCTATGGGACAGGGCCCCTACGAGCAGTACTTC.

The J gene is TRBJ1-1, the V gene TRBV7-2; D gene ambiguous. Per the germline V gene, CDR1 is SGHTA and CDR2 is FQGNSA. V was pared by 6 bases and J by 1 base, with 6 bases between. The CDR3 totals 12 residues. CDR3 sequence: CASSFPNTEAFF. CDR3 DNA sequence: TGTGCCAGCAGTTTTCCGAACACTGAAGCTTTCTTT.

As to this clone: A clone one base away is much larger, so this may be a read error. This chain links TRBV11-2 with TRBJ1-2, with D maybe TRBD1 (5 bases). Germline lookup yields CDR1 SGHAT and CDR2 FQNNGV. There are 13 residues in the CDR3. CDR3 sequence (DNA): TGTGTCAGCAGCTCCCGGGACCACTATGGCTACACCTTC. It specifies CVSSSRDHYGYTF.

This clone was counted ten times or more. The rearrangement joins TRBV6-5 to TRBJ2-5; D is possibly TRBD2 (6 bases). The CDR3 is made up of 15 amino acids. Trimming shortened V by 7 bases and J by 5 bases, and 20 bases separated the two germline ends. CDR1 is MNHEY, CDR2 SVGAGI, per germline. CDR3 region: CASTRLRGREETQYF. DNA for the CDR3: TGTGCCAGCACCCGATTGCGGGGCAGGGAGGAGACCCAGTACTTC.

The genes are TRBV5-1 and TRBJ2-2, with 7 bases aligning to TRBD1. This CDR3 has 15 amino acids. After removal of 0 bases from V and 6 bases from J, the junction contained 5 bases not matched to a gene. The V gene's germline CDR1 is SGHRS and CDR2 YFSETQ. The CDR3 nucleotides are TGCGCCAGCAGCTTGGGACAGGGATTCCCCGGGGAGCTGTTTTTT. It encodes CASSLGQGFPGELFF.

V gene TRBV6-5 combines with J gene TRBJ1-5; D possibly corresponds to TRBD1 (5 bases). The CDR3 loop spans 14 amino acids. Germline loops: CDR1 MNHEY, CDR2 SVGAGI. V gave up 3 bases and J gave up 10 bases, with 16 bases separating them. The CDR3 nucleotides are TGTGCCAGCAGTTATTACGGGGGAAGGGGACCCCAGCATTTT. Residues: CASSYYGGRGPQHF.

The chain is built from TRBV5-6 and TRBJ2-7; D tentatively reads TRBD1 or TRBD2 (5 bases each). Trimming removed 3 bases at V and 2 bases at J, with 18 bases between. Germline CDR1 and CDR2: SGHDT and YYEEEE. CDR3 length: 16 residues. The CDR3 spells CASSSITGTAAYEQYF. As DNA, the CDR3 is TGTGCCAGCAGCTCTATCACCGGGACGGCTGCCTACGAGCAGTACTTC.

V usage is TRBV6-5 and J usage is TRBJ2-7; 10 nucleotides agree with TRBD2. The CDR3 loop spans 15 amino acids. Germline V gene lookup returns CDR1 MNHEY and CDR2 SVGAGI. The V and J ends lost 2 bases and 4 bases, in that order; junction bases with no gene match: 5. The CDR3 nucleotides read TGTGCCAGCAGTTACCCCCATAGCGGGGGGTACGAGCAGTACTTC. As protein: CASSYPHSGGYEQYF.

The rearrangement joins TRBV21-1 to TRBJ2-4; the D segment call TRBD1 is taken from the table without a DNA check. TRBV21-1 is flagged as a pseudogene. The CDR3 covers 15 residues. CDR3 nucleotides: TGTGCCAGCAGCAAACCTGGACAGGAGGAAAACATTCAGTACTTC. Its translation is CASSKPGQEENIQYF.

A remark on this clone: A read error may account for a junction end that differs from germline. The rearrangement uses TRBV5-3 and TRBJ2-1; possibly TRBD2 for D (6 bases). TRBV5-3 is designated an ORF whose function remains uncertain. The CDR3 sequence is 13 residues long. CDR3 nucleotides: TGTGCCAGCAGCTTGCAGGAGGGGTCCGAGCAGTTCTTC. Amino acid sequence: CASSLQEGSEQFF.

The chain combines TRBV19 with TRBJ2-1; 12 nucleotides match TRBD2. The length of the CDR3 is 17 residues. Trimming took 4 bases from V and 6 from J; bases not matched to a gene: 10. Germline values: CDR1 LNHDA, CDR2 SQIVND (reference sequence). CDR3 in DNA: TGTGCCAGTAGTACCGCTAGCGGGGGGGTGCCTTTCAATGAGCAGTTCTTC. This sequence encodes CASSTASGGVPFNEQFF.

The genes are TRBV21-1 and TRBJ2-3; whether TRBD1, the table's D call, matches the DNA was not checked. TRBV21-1 is a known pseudogene. The CDR3 spans 21 residues. The CDR3 coding sequence is TGTGCCAGCAGCAAAGGTTCAATGGACAGGGGCGAGAAGACGGGATCGGATACGCAGTATTTT. Encoded protein: CASSKGSMDRGEKTGSDTQYF.

The chain uses TRBV6-1 and TRBJ1-1; unclear D gene. Germline V lookup: CDR1 MNHNS, CDR2 SASEGT. The CDR3 spans 13 residues. V shed 2 bases and J shed 1 base, with 5 bases lying between them. CDR3 sequence (DNA): TGTGCCAGCAGTGAATTACGGAACACTGAAGCTTTCTTT. This encodes CASSELRNTEAFF.

The chain couples TRBV6-5 to TRBJ1-5; D is ambiguous. Looked up from germline, CDR1 is MNHEY and CDR2 is SVGAGI. This CDR3 region has 15 residues. CDR3 sequence reads: CASLRGQDSNQPQHF. CDR3 bases: TGTGCTTCCCTCCGGGGTCAGGATAGCAATCAGCCCCAGCATTTT.

Regarding this clone: This CDR3 is also generated by other DNA sequences in the sample. The V call is TRBV30, the J call TRBJ1-2, with D tentatively TRBD1 (5 bases). Germline CDR1 reads GTSNPN; CDR2 reads SVGIG (reference sequence). The CDR3 has 12 residues. V was pared by 2 bases and J by 5 bases, with 9 bases between. DNA for the CDR3: TGTGCCTGGAGTCCTGGGGGGTATGGCTACACCTTC. Translation: CAWSPGGYGYTF.

By frequency in the sample, this clone is medium-sized. The chain joins TRBV7-2 to TRBJ1-4; unclear D gene. The germline V gene has CDR1 SGHTA and CDR2 FQGNSA. The V gene lost 0 bases and the J gene lost 0 bases, with 5 bases spanning the gap. The CDR3 has 15 residues. DNA for the CDR3: TGTGCCAGCAGCTTAGCGACGGCAACTAATGAAAAACTGTTTTTT. Encoded protein: CASSLATATNEKLFF.

J is TRBJ2-1 and V is TRBV25-1; 8 nucleotides match TRBD1. The germline V gene encodes CDR1 MGHDK and CDR2 SYGVNS. This CDR3 comprises 13 residues. The junction had 12 bases not matched to a gene; V was cut back by 10 bases and J by 10 bases. CDR3 sequence: CATSDRGWSEQFF. The CDR3 DNA reads TGTGCCACCTCCGACAGGGGCTGGTCCGAGCAGTTCTTC.

This clone was counted a few times. The V gene is TRBV20-1, the J gene TRBJ2-1; no clear D. Trimming took 7 bases from V and 4 from J, leaving 8 bases between them. The CDR3 is 11 amino acids. From germline, CDR1 is DFQATT and CDR2 SNEGSKA (reference sequence). The CDR3: CSVELYNEQFF. In DNA form, the CDR3 reads TGCAGTGTAGAGCTTTACAATGAGCAGTTCTTC.

This clone has more than one count but fewer than ten. V gene TRBV28 combines with J gene TRBJ1-5; unclear D gene. V lost 7 bases to trimming and J lost 4 bases, with 8 bases between them. This CDR3 has 12 amino acids. Germline lookup yields CDR1 MDHEN and CDR2 SYDVKM. DNA of the CDR3: TGTGCCAGCACCCTCCTTAATCAGCCCCAGCATTTT. This translates into CASTLLNQPQHF.

Comment on this clone: Other nucleotide sequences in the sample specify the same CDR3. The chain is built from TRBV6-5 and TRBJ1-2, with D perhaps TRBD1 (5 bases). The CDR3 is 12 residues long. V shed 6 bases and J shed 4 bases, with 9 bases lying between them. Germline V gene sequence: CDR1 MNHEY, CDR2 SVGAGI. Here the CDR3 DNA reads TGTGCCAGCAGGGGACGGGGCTATGGCTACACCTTC. This encodes CASRGRGYGYTF.

The chain employs TRBV15 and TRBJ2-5; 8 bases are a match to TRBD2. The CDR3 is made up of 14 amino acids. The junction had 2 bases not matched to a gene; V was cut back by 1 base and J by 4 bases. The germline gives CDR1 LNHNV, CDR2 YYDKDF (reference sequence). CDR3 DNA sequence: TGTGCCACCAGCAGAGGAGCGGGAGCAGAGACCCAGTACTTC. This sequence encodes CATSRGAGAETQYF. Full variable domain (missing parts from reference TRBV15 and TRBJ2-5): DAMVIQNPRYQVTQFGKPVTLSCSQTLNHNVMYWYQQKSSQAPKLLFHYYDKDFNNEADTPDNFQSRRPNTSFCFLDIRSPGLGDTAMYLCATSRGAGAETQYFGPGTRLLVL.

A remark on this clone: This CDR3 is also generated by other DNA sequences in the sample. The rearrangement uses TRBV19 and TRBJ1-2, with D unclear. The germline V gene has CDR1 LNHDA and CDR2 SQIVND (reference sequence). This CDR3 contains 13 residues. The V gene lost 3 bases and the J gene lost 0 bases, with 5 bases spanning the gap. The CDR3: CASSIGSNYGYTF. CDR3 sequence (DNA): TGTGCCAGTAGTATTGGATCTAACTATGGCTACACCTTC.